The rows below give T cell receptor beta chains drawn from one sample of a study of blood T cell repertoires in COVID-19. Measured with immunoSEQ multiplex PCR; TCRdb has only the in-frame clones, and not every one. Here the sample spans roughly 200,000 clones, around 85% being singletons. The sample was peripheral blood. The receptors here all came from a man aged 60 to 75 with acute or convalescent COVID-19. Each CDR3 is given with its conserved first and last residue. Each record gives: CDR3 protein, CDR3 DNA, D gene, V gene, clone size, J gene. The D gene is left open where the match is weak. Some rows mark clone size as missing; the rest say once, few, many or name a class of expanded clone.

CASSVAGQSTDTQYF | TGTGCCAGCAGCGTAGCCGGACAAAGCACAGATACGCAGTATTTT | . | TRBV9 | . | TRBJ2-3
CATSRGTSGRGVTDTQYF | TGTGCCACCTCGCGAGGGACTAGCGGGAGGGGGGTCACAGATACGCAGTATTTT | TRBD2 | TRBV24-1 | . | TRBJ2-3
CASSLGPPGSAGELFF | TGCGCCAGCAGCTTGGGACCCCCCGGGAGCGCCGGGGAGCTGTTTTTT | . | TRBV5-1 | few | TRBJ2-2
CASRSPGQRMSGQFF | TGTGCCAGCAGATCACCGGGACAGAGAATGAGTGGGCAGTTCTTC | TRBD1 | TRBV6-5 | . | TRBJ2-1
CASRPAGTGDYEQYF | TGTGCCAGCCGCCCAGCGGGGACAGGGGACTACGAGCAGTACTTC | TRBD1 | TRBV7-9 | . | TRBJ2-7
CAWRLAGATDTQYF | TGTGCCTGGAGACTAGCGGGAGCCACAGATACGCAGTATTTT | TRBD2 | TRBV30 | . | TRBJ2-3
CASSLEGDTQYF | TGCGCCAGCAGCTTGGAGGGGGATACGCAGTATTTT | . | TRBV5-1 | . | TRBJ2-3
CASSQTGGKETQYF | TGTGCCAGCTCCCAGACAGGGGGGAAAGAGACCCAGTACTTC | TRBD1 | TRBV18 | . | TRBJ2-5
CASSPGRGSGNTIYF | TGTGCCAGCAGTCCCGGCAGGGGGTCTGGAAACACCATATATTTT | TRBD1 | TRBV6-5 | . | TRBJ1-3
CASSRVGLAGSEQFF | TGTGCCAGCAGCCGAGTCGGACTAGCGGGAAGTGAGCAGTTCTTC | TRBD2 | TRBV14 | . | TRBJ2-1
CASSLFPILGTQYF | TGTGCCAGCAGTTTATTTCCGATTCTCGGTACGCAGTATTTT | . | TRBV28 | . | TRBJ2-3
CASSTWTGGGNQPQHF | TGTGCCAGCAGCACGTGGACAGGGGGCGGCAATCAGCCCCAGCATTTT | TRBD1 | TRBV7-9 | . | TRBJ1-5
CASSEGRQGDTEAFF | TGTGCCAGCAGTGAAGGCAGACAGGGTGACACTGAAGCTTTCTTT | TRBD1 | TRBV2 | . | TRBJ1-1
CASSMSRGEFGNTIYF | TGTGCCAGTAGTATGAGCAGGGGTGAATTCGGAAACACCATATATTTT | . | TRBV19 | . | TRBJ1-3
CASSLDTGGRDTQYF | TGTGCCAGCAGCTTAGATACGGGGGGGAGGGATACGCAGTATTTT | TRBD2 | TRBV11-2 | . | TRBJ2-3
CASSPLLANYGYTF | TGTGCCAGCAGTCCCCTATTAGCTAACTATGGCTACACCTTC | . | TRBV28 | . | TRBJ1-2
CASSYAFSGRGYTF | TGTGCCAGCAGTTACGCTTTCTCAGGGAGGGGCTACACCTTC | . | TRBV6-2/TRBV6-3 | . | TRBJ1-2